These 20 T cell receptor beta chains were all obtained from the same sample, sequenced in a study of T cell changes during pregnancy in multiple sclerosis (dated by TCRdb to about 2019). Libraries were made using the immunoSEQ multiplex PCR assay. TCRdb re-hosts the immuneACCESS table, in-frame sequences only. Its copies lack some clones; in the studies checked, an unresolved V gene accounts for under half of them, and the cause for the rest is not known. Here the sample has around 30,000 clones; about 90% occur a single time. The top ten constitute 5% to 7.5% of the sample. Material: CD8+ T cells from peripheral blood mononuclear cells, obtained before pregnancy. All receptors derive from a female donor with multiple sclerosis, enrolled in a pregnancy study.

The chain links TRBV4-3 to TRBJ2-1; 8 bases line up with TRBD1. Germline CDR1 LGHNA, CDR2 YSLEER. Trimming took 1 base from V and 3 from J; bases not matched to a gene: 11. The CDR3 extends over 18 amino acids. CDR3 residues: CASSQGSIGQGVYNEQFF. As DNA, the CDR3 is TGCGCCAGCAGCCAAGGATCGATAGGACAGGGTGTCTACAATGAGCAGTTCTTC.

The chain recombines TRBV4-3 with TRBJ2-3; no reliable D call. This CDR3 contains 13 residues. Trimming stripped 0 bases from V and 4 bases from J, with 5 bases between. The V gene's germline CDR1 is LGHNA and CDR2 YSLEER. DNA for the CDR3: TGCGCCAGCAGCCAAGATTATTCAGATACGCAGTATTTT. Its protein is CASSQDYSDTQYF.

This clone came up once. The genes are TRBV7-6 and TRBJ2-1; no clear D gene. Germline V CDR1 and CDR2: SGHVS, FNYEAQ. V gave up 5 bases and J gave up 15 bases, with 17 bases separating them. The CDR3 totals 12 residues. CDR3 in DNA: TGTGCCAGCAGCACCGGGTCCCTTTCACCGTTCTTC. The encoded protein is CASSTGSLSPFF.

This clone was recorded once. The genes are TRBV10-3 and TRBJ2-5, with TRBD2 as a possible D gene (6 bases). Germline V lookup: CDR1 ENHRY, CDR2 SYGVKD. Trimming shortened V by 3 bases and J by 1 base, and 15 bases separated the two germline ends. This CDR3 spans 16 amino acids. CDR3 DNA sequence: TGTGCCATCAGTGATGCTAGCGTGATACTCCAAGAGACCCAGTACTTC. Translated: CAISDASVILQETQYF.

The CDR3 loop is CASSPFTGKAAYEQYF. In DNA form, the CDR3 reads TGTGCCAGCAGTCCTTTCACAGGGAAGGCCGCCTACGAGCAGTACTTC. V usage is TRBV27 and J usage is TRBJ2-7, with D possibly being TRBD1 (6 bases). The CDR3 runs 16 residues. V was clipped by 5 bases and J by 2 bases, with 19 bases between them. Germline CDR1 is MNHEY and CDR2 is SMNVEV (reference sequence).

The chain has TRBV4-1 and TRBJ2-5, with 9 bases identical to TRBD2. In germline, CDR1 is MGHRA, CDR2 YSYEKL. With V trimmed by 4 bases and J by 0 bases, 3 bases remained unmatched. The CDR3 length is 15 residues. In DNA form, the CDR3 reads TGCGCCAGCAGCCTTAGCGGGAGCGACCAAGAGACCCAGTACTTC. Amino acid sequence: CASSLSGSDQETQYF.

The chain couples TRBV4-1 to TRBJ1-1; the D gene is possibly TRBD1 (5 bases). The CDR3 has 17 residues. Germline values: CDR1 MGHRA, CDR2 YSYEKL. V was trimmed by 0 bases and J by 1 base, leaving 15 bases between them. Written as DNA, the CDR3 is TGCGCCAGCAGCCAAGATCGCCAGGGCCCTTCGAACACTGAAGCTTTCTTT. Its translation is CASSQDRQGPSNTEAFF.

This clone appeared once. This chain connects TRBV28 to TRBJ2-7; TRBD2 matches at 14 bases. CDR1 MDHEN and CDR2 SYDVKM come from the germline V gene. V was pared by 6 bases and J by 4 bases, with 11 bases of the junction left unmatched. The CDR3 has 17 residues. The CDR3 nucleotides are TGTGCCAGCAGAACTTCCAAGACTAGCGGGAGGGCTTACGAGCAGTACTTC. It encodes CASRTSKTSGRAYEQYF.

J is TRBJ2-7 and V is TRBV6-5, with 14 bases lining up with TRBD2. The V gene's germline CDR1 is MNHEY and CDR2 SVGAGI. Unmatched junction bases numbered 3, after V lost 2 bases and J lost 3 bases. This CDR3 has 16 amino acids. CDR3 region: CASSYGTSGSIYEQYF. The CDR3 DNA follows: TGTGCCAGCAGTTACGGGACTAGCGGGAGTATCTACGAGCAGTACTTC.

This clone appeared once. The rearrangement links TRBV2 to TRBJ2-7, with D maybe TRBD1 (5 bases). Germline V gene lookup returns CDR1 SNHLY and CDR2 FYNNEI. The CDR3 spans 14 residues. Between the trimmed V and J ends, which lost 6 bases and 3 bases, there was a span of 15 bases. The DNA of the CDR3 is TGTGCCAGCAGCCGAGCAGGACAAGTCTACGAGCAGTACTTC. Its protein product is CASSRAGQVYEQYF.

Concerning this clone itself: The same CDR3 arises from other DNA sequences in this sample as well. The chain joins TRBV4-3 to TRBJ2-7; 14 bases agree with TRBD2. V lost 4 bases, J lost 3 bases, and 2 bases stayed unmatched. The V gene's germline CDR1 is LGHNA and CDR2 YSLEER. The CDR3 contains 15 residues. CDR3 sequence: CASSRGTSGSYEQYF. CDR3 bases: TGCGCCAGCAGCCGAGGGACTAGCGGGAGCTACGAGCAGTACTTC.

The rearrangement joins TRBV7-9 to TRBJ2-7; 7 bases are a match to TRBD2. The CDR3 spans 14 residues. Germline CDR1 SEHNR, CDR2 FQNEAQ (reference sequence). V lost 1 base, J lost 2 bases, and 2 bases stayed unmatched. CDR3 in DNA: TGTGCCAGCAGCTTAGAGCGGGGTGCCTACGAGCAGTACTTC. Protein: CASSLERGAYEQYF.

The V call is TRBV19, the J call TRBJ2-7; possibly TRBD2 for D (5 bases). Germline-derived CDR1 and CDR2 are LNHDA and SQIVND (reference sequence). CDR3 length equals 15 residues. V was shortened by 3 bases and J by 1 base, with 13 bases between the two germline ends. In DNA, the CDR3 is TGTGCCAGTAGTATCTCGGGGAGTCCTTCCTACGAGCAGTACTTC. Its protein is CASSISGSPSYEQYF.

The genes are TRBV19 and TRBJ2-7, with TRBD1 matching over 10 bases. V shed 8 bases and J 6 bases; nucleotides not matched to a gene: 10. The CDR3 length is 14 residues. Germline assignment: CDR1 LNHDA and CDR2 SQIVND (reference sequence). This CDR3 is CASWSGTGVTEQYF. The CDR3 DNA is TGTGCCAGTTGGTCCGGGACAGGGGTTACCGAGCAGTACTTC.

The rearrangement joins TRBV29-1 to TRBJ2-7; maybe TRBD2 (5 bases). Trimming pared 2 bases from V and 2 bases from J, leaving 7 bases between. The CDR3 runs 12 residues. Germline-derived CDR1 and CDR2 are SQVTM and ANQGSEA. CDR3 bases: TGCAGCGTTGAAATCGGGGCCTACGAGCAGTACTTC. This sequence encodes CSVEIGAYEQYF.

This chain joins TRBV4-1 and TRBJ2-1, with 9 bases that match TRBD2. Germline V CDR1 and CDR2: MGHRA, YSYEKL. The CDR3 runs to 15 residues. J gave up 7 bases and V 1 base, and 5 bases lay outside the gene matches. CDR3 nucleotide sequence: TGCGCCAGCAGCCAAGTTCTAGCGGGAAGAAATGAGCAGTTCTTC. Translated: CASSQVLAGRNEQFF.

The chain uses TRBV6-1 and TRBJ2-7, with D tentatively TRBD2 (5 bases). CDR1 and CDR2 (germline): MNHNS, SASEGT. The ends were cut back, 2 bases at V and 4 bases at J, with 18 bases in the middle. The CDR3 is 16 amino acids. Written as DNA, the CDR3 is TGTGCCAGCAGTGAAAGTCCAGCGGCATATCCTTACGAGCAGTACTTC. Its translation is CASSESPAAYPYEQYF.

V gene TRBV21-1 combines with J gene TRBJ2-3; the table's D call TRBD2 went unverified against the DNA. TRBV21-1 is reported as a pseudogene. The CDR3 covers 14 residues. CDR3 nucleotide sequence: TGTGCCAGCAGCATCAGCGTCAGCACAGATACGCAGTATTTT. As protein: CASSISVSTDTQYF.

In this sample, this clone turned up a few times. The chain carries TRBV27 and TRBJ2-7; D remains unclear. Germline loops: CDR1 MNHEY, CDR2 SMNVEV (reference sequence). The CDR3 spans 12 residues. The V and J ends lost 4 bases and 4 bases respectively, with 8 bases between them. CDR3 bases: TGTGCCAGCAGTTATAACAATTACGAGCAGTACTTC. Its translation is CASSYNNYEQYF.

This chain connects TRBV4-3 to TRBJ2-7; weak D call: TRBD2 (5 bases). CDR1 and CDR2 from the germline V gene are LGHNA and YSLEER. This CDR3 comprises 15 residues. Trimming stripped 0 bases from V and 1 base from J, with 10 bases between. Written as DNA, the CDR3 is TGCGCCAGCAGCCAAGATCAAAGCGGATCCTACGAGCAGTACTTC. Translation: CASSQDQSGSYEQYF.